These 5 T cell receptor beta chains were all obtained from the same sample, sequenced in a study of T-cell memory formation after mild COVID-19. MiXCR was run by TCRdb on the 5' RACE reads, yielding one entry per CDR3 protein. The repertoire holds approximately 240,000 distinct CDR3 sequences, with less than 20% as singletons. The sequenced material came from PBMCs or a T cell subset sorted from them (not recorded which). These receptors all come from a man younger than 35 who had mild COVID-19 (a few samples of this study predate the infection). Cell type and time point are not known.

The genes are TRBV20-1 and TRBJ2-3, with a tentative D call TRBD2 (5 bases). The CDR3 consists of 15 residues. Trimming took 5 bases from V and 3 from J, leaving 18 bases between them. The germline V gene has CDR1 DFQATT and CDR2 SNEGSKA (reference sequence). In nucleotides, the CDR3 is TGCAGTGCTGTCGGTCTGGCGGGCGTGACAGATACGCAGTATTTT. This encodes CSAVGLAGVTDTQYF.

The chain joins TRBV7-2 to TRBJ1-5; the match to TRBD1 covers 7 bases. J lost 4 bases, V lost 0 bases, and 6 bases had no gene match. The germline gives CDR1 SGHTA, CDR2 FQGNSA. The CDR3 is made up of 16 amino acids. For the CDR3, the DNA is TGTGCCAGCAGCTTAGCGGGGGGACAGCCAAATCAGCCCCAGCATTTT. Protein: CASSLAGGQPNQPQHF.

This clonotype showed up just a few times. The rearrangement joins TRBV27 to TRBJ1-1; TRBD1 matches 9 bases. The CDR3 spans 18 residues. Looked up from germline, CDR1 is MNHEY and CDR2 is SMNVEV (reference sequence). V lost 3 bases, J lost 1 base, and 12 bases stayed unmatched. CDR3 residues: CASSFGANRGPRNTEAFF. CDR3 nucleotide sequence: TGTGCCAGCAGTTTTGGGGCCAACAGGGGGCCTAGGAACACTGAAGCTTTCTTT.

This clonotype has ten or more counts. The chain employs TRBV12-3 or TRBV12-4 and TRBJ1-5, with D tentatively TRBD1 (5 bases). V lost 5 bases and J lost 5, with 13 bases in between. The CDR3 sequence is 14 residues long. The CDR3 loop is CASSGGWGDQPQHF. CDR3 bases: TGTGCCAGCAGTGGCGGATGGGGGGATCAGCCCCAGCATTTT.

The CDR3 region is CASSRGEGATKNIQYF. The CDR3, as DNA: TGTGCCAGCAGCCGTGGGGAGGGGGCTACCAAAAACATTCAGTACTTC. The chain carries TRBV4-2 and TRBJ2-4; perhaps D is TRBD1 or TRBD2 (7 bases each). The CDR3 length is 16 residues. Between the trimmed V and J ends, which lost 4 bases and 2 bases, there was a span of 15 bases. Germline CDR1 is LGHNA and CDR2 is YNFKEQ.